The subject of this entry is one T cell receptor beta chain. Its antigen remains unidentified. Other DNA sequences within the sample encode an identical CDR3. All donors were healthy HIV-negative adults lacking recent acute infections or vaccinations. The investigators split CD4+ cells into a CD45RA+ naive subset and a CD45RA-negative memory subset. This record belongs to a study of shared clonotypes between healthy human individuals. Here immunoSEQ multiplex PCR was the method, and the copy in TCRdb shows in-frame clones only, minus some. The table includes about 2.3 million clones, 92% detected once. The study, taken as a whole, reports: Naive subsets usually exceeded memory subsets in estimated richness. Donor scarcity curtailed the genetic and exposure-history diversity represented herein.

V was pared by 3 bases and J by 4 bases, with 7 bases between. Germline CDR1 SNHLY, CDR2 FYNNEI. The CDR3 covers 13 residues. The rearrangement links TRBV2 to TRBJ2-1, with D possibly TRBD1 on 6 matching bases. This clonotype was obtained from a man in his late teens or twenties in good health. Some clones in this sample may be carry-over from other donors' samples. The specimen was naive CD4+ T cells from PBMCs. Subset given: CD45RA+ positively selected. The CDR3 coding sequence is TGTGCCAGCAGTGATAGGGGGTACAATGAGCAGTTCTTC. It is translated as CASSDRGYNEQFF.